Listed below are T cell receptor beta chains from one sample, sequenced in a study of control samples from healthy donors and cancer patients. Only in-frame clones appear in the TCRdb table, and some are missing; sequencing was by immunoSEQ multiplex PCR. The table records 100,000 to 150,000 clones, around 92% of them present only once. The sequenced material came from blood. The receptor source for this set is a woman in her forties or fifties in good health. CDR3s include the opening cysteine and the closing phenylalanine or tryptophan. Fields, in order: J gene, clone size, V gene, D gene, CDR3 protein, CDR3 DNA. The D gene is left open where the match is weak. The size of a clone is reported for some rows only, either as once, few or many, or as a class for expanded clones.

J: TRBJ1-3
size: NA
V: TRBV2
D: NA
CDR3: CASRFLVTGLSGNTIYF
DNA: TGTGCCAGCAGGTTCCTCGTTACTGGGCTCTCTGGAAACACCATATATTTT

J: TRBJ1-1
size: NA
V: TRBV5-1
D: NA
CDR3: CASSLGSNRVNTEAFF
DNA: TGCGCCAGCAGCTTGGGGTCAAATAGGGTGAACACTGAAGCTTTCTTT

J: TRBJ1-5
size: once
V: TRBV6-5
D: NA
CDR3: CASSYGRESQPQHF
DNA: TGTGCCAGCAGTTATGGCAGGGAGAGTCAGCCCCAGCATTTT

J: TRBJ2-7
size: once
V: TRBV11-3
D: TRBD1
CDR3: CASSRQGSYEQYF
DNA: TGTGCCAGCAGCCGACAGGGGTCCTACGAGCAGTACTTC

J: TRBJ1-2
size: NA
V: TRBV28
D: NA
CDR3: CASSTPGRFYGYTF
DNA: TGTGCCAGCAGTACTCCGGGACGGTTCTATGGCTACACCTTC

J: TRBJ2-7
size: NA
V: TRBV6-1
D: NA
CDR3: CASSDLDSRKQYF
DNA: TGTGCCAGCAGTGATCTCGACAGTAGAAAGCAGTACTTC

J: TRBJ1-5
size: NA
V: TRBV30
D: NA
CDR3: CAWSAPHQPQHF
DNA: TGTGCCTGGAGTGCCCCCCATCAGCCCCAGCATTTT

J: TRBJ2-5
size: NA
V: TRBV5-4
D: TRBD1
CDR3: CASSTGGGIETQYF
DNA: TGTGCCAGCAGCACAGGGGGAGGTATAGAGACCCAGTACTTC

J: TRBJ2-5
size: NA
V: TRBV5-1
D: NA
CDR3: CASSLVATLSGQETQYF
DNA: TGCGCCAGCAGCTTGGTAGCCACCTTAAGTGGACAAGAGACCCAGTACTTC

J: TRBJ2-3
size: NA
V: TRBV27
D: NA
CDR3: CASSLMGGDTQYF
DNA: TGTGCCAGCAGTTTAATGGGAGGAGATACGCAGTATTTT

J: TRBJ2-3
size: NA
V: TRBV19
D: NA
CDR3: CASSIGSSRTDTQYF
DNA: TGTGCCAGTAGTATAGGCTCTAGCCGGACAGATACGCAGTATTTT

J: TRBJ2-5
size: once
V: TRBV6-5
D: TRBD1
CDR3: CASRQGVEQETQYF
DNA: TGTGCCAGCAGACAGGGGGTGGAGCAAGAGACCCAGTACTTC

J: TRBJ2-5
size: once
V: TRBV30
D: NA
CDR3: CAWSIYQETQYF
DNA: TGTGCCTGGAGTATCTACCAAGAGACCCAGTACTTC

J: TRBJ1-1
size: NA
V: TRBV12-5
D: NA
CDR3: CASAVERVGNTEAFF
DNA: TGTGCTAGTGCCGTGGAGAGGGTCGGGAACACTGAAGCTTTCTTT

J: TRBJ2-1
size: NA
V: TRBV5-6
D: TRBD2
CDR3: CASSQIAGGFNEQFF
DNA: TGTGCCAGCAGCCAAATAGCGGGGGGGTTTAATGAGCAGTTCTTC

J: TRBJ2-3
size: once
V: TRBV27
D: NA
CDR3: CASSLLGGPTDTQYF
DNA: TGTGCCAGCAGCTTACTTGGGGGGCCGACAGATACGCAGTATTTT

J: TRBJ2-2
size: NA
V: TRBV4-1
D: NA
CDR3: CASSQEAGSFGELFF
DNA: TGCGCCAGCAGCCAAGAAGCAGGGTCGTTCGGGGAGCTGTTTTTT

J: TRBJ2-7
size: NA
V: TRBV3-1/TRBV3-2
D: TRBD2
CDR3: CASSQVPGGRYEQYF
DNA: TGTGCCAGCAGCCAAGTACCGGGAGGTAGGTACGAGCAGTACTTC

J: TRBJ1-2
size: NA
V: TRBV29-1
D: NA
CDR3: CSVTPGAIEGYTF
DNA: TGCAGCGTCACTCCGGGGGCAATTGAGGGCTACACCTTC

J: TRBJ2-1
size: NA
V: TRBV9
D: TRBD1
CDR3: CASSVGQGGYNEQFF
DNA: TGTGCCAGCAGCGTAGGACAGGGTGGTTACAATGAGCAGTTCTTC

J: TRBJ2-1
size: NA
V: TRBV27
D: NA
CDR3: CASTSLKAGISNEQFF
DNA: TGTGCCAGCACTTCTCTCAAGGCCGGGATTAGCAATGAGCAGTTCTTC

J: TRBJ2-3
size: NA
V: TRBV6-6
D: TRBD1
CDR3: CASRGPGQGPTDTQYF
DNA: TGTGCCAGCAGGGGGCCGGGACAGGGTCCCACAGATACGCAGTATTTT

J: TRBJ1-3
size: NA
V: TRBV2
D: NA
CDR3: CASSDGGNTIYF
DNA: TGTGCCAGCAGTGATGGGGGAAACACCATATATTTT

J: TRBJ2-7
size: few
V: TRBV6-1
D: NA
CDR3: CASSETVSHEQYF
DNA: TGTGCCAGCAGTGAAACGGTCTCCCACGAGCAGTACTTC

J: TRBJ2-7
size: NA
V: TRBV5-4
D: TRBD1
CDR3: CASSSGQGASGEQYF
DNA: TGTGCCAGCAGCTCAGGACAGGGGGCATCGGGCGAGCAGTACTTC

J: TRBJ1-2
size: NA
V: TRBV30
D: NA
CDR3: CAWSESDTYGYTF
DNA: TGTGCCTGGAGTGAATCGGATACCTATGGCTACACCTTC

J: TRBJ1-1
size: NA
V: TRBV30
D: TRBD1
CDR3: CAWSPGQGVGTFF
DNA: TGTGCCTGGAGTCCGGGACAGGGTGTTGGTACTTTCTTT

J: TRBJ2-3
size: NA
V: TRBV19
D: NA
CDR3: CASGPVTKVDTQYF
DNA: TGTGCCAGTGGTCCCGTCACAAAAGTCGATACGCAGTATTTT

J: TRBJ1-1
size: NA
V: TRBV7-8
D: NA
CDR3: CASSVITGDRAEAFF
DNA: TGTGCCAGCAGCGTCATAACCGGGGACCGGGCTGAAGCTTTCTTT

J: TRBJ2-5
size: NA
V: TRBV7-6
D: NA
CDR3: CASSLALSVRGQETQYF
DNA: TGTGCCAGCAGCTTAGCGCTTTCCGTGAGGGGACAAGAGACCCAGTACTTC

J: TRBJ2-1
size: once
V: TRBV27
D: NA
CDR3: CASIPLIDGQSYNEQFF
DNA: TGTGCCAGCATTCCTTTAATCGACGGACAGAGCTACAATGAGCAGTTCTTC

J: TRBJ1-5
size: NA
V: TRBV28
D: NA
CDR3: CASSFPVVGNQPQHF
DNA: TGTGCCAGCAGTTTCCCCGTTGTAGGGAATCAGCCCCAGCATTTT

J: TRBJ2-2
size: NA
V: TRBV3-1/TRBV3-2
D: TRBD2
CDR3: CASSQGLAGTGELFF
DNA: TGTGCCAGCAGCCAAGGTCTAGCGGGGACCGGGGAGCTGTTTTTT

J: TRBJ2-7
size: NA
V: TRBV15
D: TRBD1
CDR3: CATSRDPMLDRSYEQYF
DNA: TGTGCCACCAGCAGAGACCCGATGCTGGACAGGAGCTACGAGCAGTACTTC

J: TRBJ1-2
size: once
V: TRBV10-2
D: TRBD1
CDR3: CASSLGQPYGYTF
DNA: TGCGCCAGCAGCCTGGGACAGCCCTATGGCTACACCTTC

J: TRBJ2-7
size: NA
V: TRBV27
D: NA
CDR3: CASSPLTGRGYEQYF
DNA: TGTGCCAGCAGTCCGCTGACGGGGAGGGGGTACGAGCAGTACTTC

J: TRBJ2-7
size: NA
V: TRBV18
D: TRBD1
CDR3: CASSWTGGGYEQYF
DNA: TGTGCCAGCTCTTGGACAGGGGGCGGGTACGAGCAGTACTTC

J: TRBJ1-4
size: NA
V: TRBV4-1
D: TRBD1
CDR3: CASTYKQGFNEKLFF
DNA: TGCGCCAGCACATACAAACAGGGGTTTAATGAAAAACTGTTTTTT